These T cell receptor beta chains were read from a single sample in a study of cytomegalovirus exposure and HLA in healthy donors. Clones were sequenced by immunoSEQ multiplex PCR, and TCRdb holds only the in-frame ones, with some missing. The table has fewer than 120,000 clones, under 85% seen once. The sequencing input was PBMCs. Receptors originate from a man aged 30-40 years in good health and CMV-seropositive. CDR3s leave out the opening cysteine and the closing phenylalanine or tryptophan.

CDR3aa	v_gene	j_gene
ASAFEGYNEQF	TRBV7-3	TRBJ2-1
ASSAFDSPSSYNSPLH	TRBV7-6	TRBJ1-6
ASSRTDRGQGGYT	TRBV5-4	TRBJ1-2
ASSYAEYEQY	TRBV6-6	TRBJ2-7
ASSPEHDRAGETQY	TRBV7-2	TRBJ2-5
ASSGTGGALNEQY	TRBV9	TRBJ2-7
ASSLSRFNEQF	TRBV27	TRBJ2-1
AISESSSGGAHEQY	TRBV10-3	TRBJ2-7
ASSYGTGSDYGGYT	TRBV6-6	TRBJ1-2
ASSPPGQPEQY	TRBV18	TRBJ2-7
ASSPRIPQGADNNEQF	TRBV18	TRBJ2-1
ASSLAGGLNEQF	TRBV7-8	TRBJ2-1
ASSPSHEQY	TRBV11-2	TRBJ2-7